The 15 T cell receptor beta chains given below trace back to one sample, sequenced in a study of human T cells and chemical hapten exposure (dated by TCRdb to the early 2020s). The method was RACE. The instrument was a NextSeq 500. TCRdb redid the processing of the public reads, applying fastp at Q25 and MiXCR, and retained in-frame beta chains. CDR3 protein duplicates are merged, each entry listing the most common genes and DNA. This sample is represented by some 38,000 distinct CDR3 sequences; approximately 7.6% of them were singletons. The ten most abundant clones make up 1.3% of the sample. The time point label on this specimen signifies: pre-sensitization, week 0. In light of the paper, this sample's treatment or condition label describes: therapeutic diphenylcyclopropenone sensitization with weekly scalp DPC. The source was whole blood, collected in connection with sensitization to the hapten diphenylcyclopropenone (DPC). Receptors were obtained from a woman in her fifties or sixties with alopecia areata. Some clones in this sample may be carry-over from other donors' samples.

In this sample, this clonotype turned up many times. The chain uses TRBV10-1 and TRBJ2-3; no definite D call. Germline assignment: CDR1 WNHNN and CDR2 SYGVQD (reference sequence). The ends were cut back, 4 bases at V and 5 bases at J, with 10 bases in the middle. This CDR3 is 13 amino acids long. The CDR3 region has the DNA TGCGCCAGCAGTGGTCAGTCGGGAGATACGCAGTATTTT. It yields the protein CASSGQSGDTQYF.

This chain connects TRBV6-4 to TRBJ2-2; D is ambiguous. The CDR3 loop spans 13 amino acids. V gave up 6 bases and J gave up 3 bases, with 8 bases separating them. The germline gives CDR1 MRHNA, CDR2 SNTAGT. CDR3 in amino acids: CASSQEYTGELFF. CDR3 nucleotides: TGTGCCAGCAGCCAAGAGTACACCGGGGAGCTGTTTTTT.

There are many counts of this clonotype. A read error may produce the germline difference seen at one junction end. The chain is built from TRBV7-7 and TRBJ2-7; D possibly corresponds to TRBD2 (5 bases). The CDR3 consists of 13 residues. Germline V gene lookup returns CDR1 SSHAT and CDR2 FNYEAQ (reference sequence). CDR3 protein: CASSLAREGEQYF. In DNA, the CDR3 is TGTGCTAGCAGCTTAGCCCGGGAAGGGGAGCAGTACTTC.

This chain links TRBV12-3 or TRBV12-4 with TRBJ2-7, with 7 nucleotides matching TRBD1. Trimming at V came to 7 bases and at J to 0 bases, leaving 3 bases not matched to a gene. This CDR3 has 13 residues. Written as DNA, the CDR3 is TGTGCCAGCACCCGGGACAGCTCCTACGAGCAGTACTTC. Protein: CASTRDSSYEQYF.

The chain employs TRBV3-1 and TRBJ1-1; D possibly corresponds to TRBD1 (5 bases). V was cut by 6 bases and J by 7 bases, with 9 bases left in between. Germline V lookup: CDR1 LGHDT, CDR2 YNNKEL (reference sequence). The CDR3 is made up of 11 amino acids. CDR3 loop: CASRFGGEAFF. CDR3 coding DNA: TGTGCCAGCAGGTTCGGGGGTGAAGCTTTCTTT.

This clonotype came up a few times. This sequence joins TRBV4-2 and TRBJ1-1; D possibly corresponds to TRBD1 (5 bases). The CDR3 spans 13 residues. Trimming stripped 1 base from V and 5 bases from J, with 8 bases between. In germline, CDR1 is LGHNA, CDR2 YNFKEQ. In DNA, the CDR3 is TGTGCCAGCAGCCAAGGTAAGGGGACTGAAGCTTTCTTT. Residues: CASSQGKGTEAFF.

This clonotype came up a few times. This chain joins TRBV18 and TRBJ2-1; D ambiguous. V gave up 2 bases and J gave up 4 bases, with 12 bases separating them. The CDR3 totals 15 residues. Germline lookup yields CDR1 KGHSH and CDR2 LQKENI. CDR3 nucleotide sequence: TGTGCCAGCTCACCAAACCAGATTACGTACAATGAGCAGTTCTTC. Translation: CASSPNQITYNEQFF.

This sequence joins TRBV29-1 and TRBJ2-1, with D unresolved. The CDR3 totals 12 residues. V gave up 4 bases and J gave up 4 bases, with 8 bases separating them. Germline V gene lookup returns CDR1 SQVTM and CDR2 ANQGSEA. The CDR3 reads CSVVFAYNEQFF. DNA for the CDR3: TGCAGCGTTGTTTTTGCTTACAATGAGCAGTTCTTC.

This clonotype appeared many times. The chain uses TRBV5-1 and TRBJ2-7; 9 positions agree with TRBD1. Germline V gene sequence: CDR1 SGHRS, CDR2 YFSETQ. The CDR3 spans 14 residues. Trimming took 0 bases from V and 6 from J; bases not matched to a gene: 4. The CDR3 region has the DNA TGCGCCAGCAGCTTGGTGGACAGGGGCAGCGAGCAGTACTTC. This codes for CASSLVDRGSEQYF.

In its sample, this clonotype was seen many times. V usage is TRBV6-2 or TRBV6-3 and J usage is TRBJ2-1; 11 nucleotides align to TRBD2. The V and J ends lost 8 bases and 5 bases, in that order; junction bases with no gene match: 8. Germline lookup yields CDR1 MNHEY and CDR2 SVGEGT. There are 15 residues in the CDR3. The CDR3 loop reads CASRKIAGGNNEQFF. In nucleotides, the CDR3 is TGTGCCAGCCGAAAAATAGCGGGAGGGAACAATGAGCAGTTCTTC.

In its sample, this clonotype was seen many times. This chain uses TRBV11-3 with TRBJ1-1; D possibly corresponds to TRBD1 (5 bases). The CDR3 spans 12 residues. CDR1 and CDR2 (germline): SGHNT, YENEEA. V lost 6 bases to trimming and J lost 1 base, with 6 bases between them. The DNA of the CDR3 is TGTGCCAGCAGTAGGGGGAACACTGAAGCTTTCTTT. Encoded protein: CASSRGNTEAFF. Combining the CDR3 with reference TRBV11-3 and TRBJ1-1 gives the whole variable domain EAGVVQSPRYKIIEKKQPVAFWCNPISGHNTLYWYLQNLGQGPELLIRYENEEAVDDSQLPKDRFSAERLKGVDSTLKIQPAELGDSAVYLCASSRGNTEAFFGQGTRLTVV.

The chain uses TRBV12-3 or TRBV12-4 and TRBJ2-3, with 7 bases fitting TRBD2. This CDR3 region has 16 residues. V trimming: 5 bases; J trimming: 3 bases; junction bases outside the gene matches: 11. The CDR3 region has the DNA TGTGCCAGCAGTCCCTTAGGAGATAGCGGGACAGATACGCAGTATTTT. As protein: CASSPLGDSGTDTQYF.

This clonotype showed up many times. The V call is TRBV25-1, the J call TRBJ2-1, with a possible D match to TRBD1 (5 bases). Germline V gene data show CDR1 as MGHDK and CDR2 as SYGVNS. The V end was cut by 8 bases, the J end by 9 bases, with 20 bases between. CDR3 size: 14 residues. CDR3 in amino acids: CASQGVGAAIEQFF. In DNA form, the CDR3 reads TGTGCCAGCCAGGGCGTAGGGGCTGCCATTGAGCAGTTCTTC.

This clonotype has more than one count but fewer than ten. The J gene is TRBJ2-6, the V gene TRBV29-1, with TRBD2 as a possible D gene (5 bases). Germline V gene data show CDR1 as SQVTM and CDR2 as ANQGSEA. The CDR3 is 17 amino acids. Trimming cost V 2 bases and J 1 base, with 15 bases left between them. This CDR3 is CSVELRGRGSGANVLTF. The CDR3, as DNA: TGCAGCGTTGAATTAAGAGGACGCGGGTCTGGGGCCAACGTCCTGACTTTC. Supplemented by reference TRBV29-1 and TRBJ2-6, the full variable domain reads SAVISQKPSRDICQRGTSLTIQCQVDSQVTMMFWYRQQPGQSLTLIATANQGSEATYESGFVIDKFPISRPNLTFSTLTVSNMSPEDSSIYLCSVELRGRGSGANVLTFGAGSRLTVL.

This clonotype was observed many times. CDR3 sequence: CASSPPSGRETQYF. In nucleotides, the CDR3 is TGTGCCAGCAGTCCCCCTAGCGGGAGGGAGACCCAGTACTTC. The chain is built from TRBV27 and TRBJ2-5; TRBD2 agrees at 11 bases. V was pared by 5 bases and J by 5 bases, with 4 bases of the junction left unmatched. The CDR3 has 14 residues. Germline V gives CDR1 MNHEY, CDR2 SMNVEV (reference sequence).